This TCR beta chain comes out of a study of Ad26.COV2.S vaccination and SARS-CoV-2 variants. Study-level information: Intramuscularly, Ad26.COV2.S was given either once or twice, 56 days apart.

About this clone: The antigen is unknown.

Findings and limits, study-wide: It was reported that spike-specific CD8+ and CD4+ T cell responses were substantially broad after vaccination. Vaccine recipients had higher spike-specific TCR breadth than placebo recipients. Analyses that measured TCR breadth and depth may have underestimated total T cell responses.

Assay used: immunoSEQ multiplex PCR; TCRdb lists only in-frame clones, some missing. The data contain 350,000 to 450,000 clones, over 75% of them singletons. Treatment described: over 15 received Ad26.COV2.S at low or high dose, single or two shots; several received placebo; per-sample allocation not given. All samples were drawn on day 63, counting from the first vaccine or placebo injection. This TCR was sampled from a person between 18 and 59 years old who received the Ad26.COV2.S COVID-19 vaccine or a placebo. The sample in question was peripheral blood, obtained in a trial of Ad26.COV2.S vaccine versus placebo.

The CDR3 protein is CASSFDPGLAGNAFSQYF. CDR3 in DNA: TGCGCCAGCAGCTTCGACCCGGGACTAGCGGGAAACGCCTTTAGCCAGTACTTC. The J gene is TRBJ2-5, the V gene TRBV5-1; 13 bases line up with TRBD2. Per the germline V gene, CDR1 is SGHRS and CDR2 is YFSETQ. The CDR3 covers 18 residues. With V trimmed by 2 bases and J by 10 bases, 17 bases remained unmatched.